This T cell receptor beta chain comes out of a study of blood T cell repertoires in COVID-19. On the study more broadly: The study drew acute and convalescent COVID-19 samples from the United States, Italy and Spain.

This CDR3 has 17 amino acids. V dropped 2 bases and J dropped 1; count of bases not matched to a gene: 9. CDR1 and CDR2 from the germline V gene are MRHNA and SNTAGT. This table comes from immunoSEQ multiplex PCR, and its TCRdb copy is limited to in-frame clones, with some not included. The sample contains around 200,000 clones, about four fifths of which appear only once. The chain employs TRBV6-4 and TRBJ2-5; 8 bases line up with TRBD2. The sequenced sample consisted of peripheral blood. This clonotype originated in a man between 50 and 59 years old with active or convalescent COVID-19. CDR3 nucleotides: TGTGCCAGCAGTGACCCCGGGACTAGTCGCGTCCAAGAGACCCAGTACTTC. It is translated as CASSDPGTSRVQETQYF.